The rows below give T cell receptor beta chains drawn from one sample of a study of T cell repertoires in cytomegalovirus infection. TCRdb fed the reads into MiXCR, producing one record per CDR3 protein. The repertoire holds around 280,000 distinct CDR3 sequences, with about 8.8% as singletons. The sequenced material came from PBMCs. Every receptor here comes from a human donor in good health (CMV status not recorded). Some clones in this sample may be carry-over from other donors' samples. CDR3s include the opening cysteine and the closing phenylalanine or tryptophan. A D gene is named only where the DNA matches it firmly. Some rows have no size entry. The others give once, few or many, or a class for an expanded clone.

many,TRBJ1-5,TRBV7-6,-,CASSLQDNQPQHF,TGTGCCAGCAGCCTACAGGACAATCAGCCCCAGCATTTT
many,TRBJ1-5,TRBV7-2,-,CASSFVNGRNQPQHF,TGTGCCAGCAGCTTCGTGAACGGGCGCAATCAGCCCCAGCATTTT
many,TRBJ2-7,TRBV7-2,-,CASSLILEQYF,TGTGCCAGCAGCTTGATTCTCGAGCAGTACTTC
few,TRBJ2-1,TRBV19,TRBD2,CATSPTGDYLYNEQFF,TGTGCCACTTCCCCCACGGGGGACTATCTTTACAATGAGCAGTTCTTC
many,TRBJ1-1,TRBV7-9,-,CASSGETDTEAFF,TGTGCCAGCAGCGGGGAAACAGACACTGAAGCTTTCTTT
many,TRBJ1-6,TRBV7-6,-,CASSSQETGRLASPLHF,TGTGCCAGCAGCTCACAGGAAACTGGGAGATTGGCGTCACCCCTCCACTTT
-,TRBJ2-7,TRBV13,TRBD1,CASSSQGEIEEQYF,TGTGCCAGCAGCTCTCAGGGGGAAATAGAAGAGCAGTACTTC
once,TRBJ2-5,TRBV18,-,CASSPPRPQETQYF,TGTGCCAGCTCACCTCCCCGGCCTCAAGAGACCCAGTACTTC
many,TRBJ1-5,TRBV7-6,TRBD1,CASSAKTRTGDINQPQHF,TGTGCCAGCAGCGCCAAAACCCGGACAGGGGATATCAATCAGCCCCAGCATTTT
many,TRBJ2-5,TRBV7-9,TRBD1,CASSSEVGQGPRETQYF,TGTGCCAGCAGCTCCGAGGTCGGACAGGGGCCCCGAGAGACCCAGTACTTC
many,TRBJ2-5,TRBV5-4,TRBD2,CASSSGGTSGGAGTQYF,TGTGCCAGCAGCTCCGGTGGGACTAGCGGGGGGGCCGGGACCCAGTACTTC
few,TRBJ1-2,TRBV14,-,CASSQDVGARGYTF,TGTGCCAGCAGCCAAGACGTGGGGGCGCGTGGCTACACCTTC
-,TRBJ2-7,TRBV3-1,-,CASSHSTYEQYF,TGTGCCAGCAGCCATTCTACCTACGAGCAGTACTTC
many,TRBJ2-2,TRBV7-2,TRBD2,CASSRGTSGGPNTGELFF,TGTGCCAGCAGCCGCGGGACTAGCGGGGGCCCGAACACCGGGGAGCTGTTTTTT